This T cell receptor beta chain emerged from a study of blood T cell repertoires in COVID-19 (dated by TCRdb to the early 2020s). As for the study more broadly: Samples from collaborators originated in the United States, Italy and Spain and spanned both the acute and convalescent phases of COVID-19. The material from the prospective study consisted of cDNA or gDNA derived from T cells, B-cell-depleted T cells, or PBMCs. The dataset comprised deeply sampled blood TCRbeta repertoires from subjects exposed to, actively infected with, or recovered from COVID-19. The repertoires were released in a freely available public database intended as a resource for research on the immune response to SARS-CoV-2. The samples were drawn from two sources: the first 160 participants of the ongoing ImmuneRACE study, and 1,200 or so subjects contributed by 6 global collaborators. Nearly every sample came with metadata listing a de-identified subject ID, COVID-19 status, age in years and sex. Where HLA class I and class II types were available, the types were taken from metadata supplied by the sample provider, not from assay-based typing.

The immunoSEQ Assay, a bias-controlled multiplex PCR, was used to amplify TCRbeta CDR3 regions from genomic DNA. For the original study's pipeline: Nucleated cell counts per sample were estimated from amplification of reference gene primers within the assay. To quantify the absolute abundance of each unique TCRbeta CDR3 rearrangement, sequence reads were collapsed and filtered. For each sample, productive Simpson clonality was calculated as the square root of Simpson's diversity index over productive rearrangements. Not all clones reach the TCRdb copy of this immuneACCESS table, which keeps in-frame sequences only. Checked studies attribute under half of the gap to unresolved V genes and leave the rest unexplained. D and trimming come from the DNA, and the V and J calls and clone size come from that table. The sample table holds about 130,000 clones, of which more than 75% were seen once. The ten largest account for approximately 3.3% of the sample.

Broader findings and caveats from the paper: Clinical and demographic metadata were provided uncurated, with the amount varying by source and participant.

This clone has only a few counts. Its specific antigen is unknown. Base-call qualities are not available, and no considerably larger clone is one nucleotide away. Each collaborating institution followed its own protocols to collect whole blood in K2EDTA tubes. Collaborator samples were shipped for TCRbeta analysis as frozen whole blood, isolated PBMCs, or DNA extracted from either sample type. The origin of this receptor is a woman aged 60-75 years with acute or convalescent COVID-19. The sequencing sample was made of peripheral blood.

The CDR3 has the sequence CASSLVVSSYNEQFF. The sequenced DNA is TGTGCCAGCAGCTTAGTTGTTAGCAGCTACAATGAGCAGTTCTTC. Recombination linked TRBV11-2 to TRBJ2-1; the D gene is not confidently resolved. The CDR3 covers 15 residues, taking in both the cysteine and the phenylalanine. Just the 45-base CDR3 DNA is kept, in frame starting at base 1. The CDR1 and CDR2 encoded by the germline V gene are SGHAT and FQNNGV. Trimming removed 1 base from V and 3 bases from J, leaving 10 bases between the germline ends.